A selection of T cell receptor beta chains follows, all from one sample in a study of PD-1 blockade in classical Hodgkin lymphoma. TCRdb keeps only in-frame clones here, not all; method: immunoSEQ multiplex PCR. The repertoire has tens of thousands of clones, about 94% of them found once; the top ten carry 0.3%. The sample consisted of CD4+ T cells from blood, taken before the fourth cycle of nivolumab. These receptors were collected from a human donor with classical Hodgkin lymphoma. Each CDR3 is given with its conserved first and last residue. The order of the fields is D gene, clone size, J gene, V gene, CDR3 protein, CDR3 DNA. D genes are given only for firm matches. A clone size is listed for some rows: how often the clone was seen (once, few, many), or a class if it is expanded.

>.|.|TRBJ2-7|TRBV7-2
CASSFETGRYEQYF
TGTGCCAGCAGCTTCGAAACCGGACGGTACGAGCAGTACTTC
>.|.|TRBJ1-1|TRBV7-9
CASTPAGWTEAFF
TGTGCCAGCACCCCGGCAGGGTGGACTGAAGCTTTCTTT
>.|.|TRBJ2-4|TRBV28
CASSLEGRQAKNIQYF
TGTGCCAGCAGTTTAGAGGGACGGCAAGCCAAAAACATTCAGTACTTC
>.|.|TRBJ1-3|TRBV19
CASSISSLTGNTIYF
TGTGCCAGTAGTATTTCGTCCTTGACTGGAAACACCATATATTTT
>TRBD2|.|TRBJ2-2|TRBV5-4
CASSPMVLAGSTGELFF
TGTGCCAGCAGCCCCATGGTGTTAGCGGGGAGCACCGGGGAGCTGTTTTTT
>TRBD2|.|TRBJ2-1|TRBV7-9
CASSLALAGYNEQFF
TGTGCCAGCAGCTTAGCACTAGCGGGGTACAATGAGCAGTTCTTC
>.|.|TRBJ1-1|TRBV7-9
CASSSVGTAKHGVEAFF
TGTGCCAGCAGCTCCGTAGGGACGGCAAAACACGGGGTGGAAGCTTTCTTT
>.|.|TRBJ2-7|TRBV11-2
CASSLAGSSYEQYF
TGTGCCAGCAGCTTAGCAGGGAGCTCCTACGAGCAGTACTTC
>.|.|TRBJ2-7|TRBV6-1
CASSEEGGPPNSEQYF
TGTGCCAGCAGTGAAGAGGGGGGGCCCCCAAACTCCGAGCAGTACTTC
>.|few|TRBJ1-2|TRBV27
CASSPGQNYGYTF
TGTGCCAGCAGTCCCGGACAGAACTATGGCTACACCTTC
>.|.|TRBJ1-5|TRBV19
CASSIPGSQPQHF
TGTGCCAGTAGTATACCCGGGTCTCAGCCCCAGCATTTT
>TRBD1|.|TRBJ1-2|TRBV4-2
CASSQVGTGTYGYTF
TGTGCCAGCAGCCAAGTAGGGACAGGGACGTATGGCTACACCTTC
>.|.|TRBJ2-1|TRBV30
CAWSERVGKYNEQFF
TGTGCCTGGAGTGAGCGGGTGGGGAAATACAATGAGCAGTTCTTC
>TRBD2|once|TRBJ2-5|TRBV9
CASNGGRQETQYF
TGTGCCAGCAACGGCGGGAGGCAAGAGACCCAGTACTTC
>.|.|TRBJ1-2|TRBV18
CASSPQDFSGYTF
TGTGCCAGCTCACCACAGGATTTCTCTGGCTACACCTTC
>.|.|TRBJ2-3|TRBV5-6
CASSLSGGGTDTQYF
TGTGCCAGCAGCTTAAGCGGAGGGGGCACAGATACGCAGTATTTT
>TRBD2|.|TRBJ2-2|TRBV18
CASSRYGTSGQTNTGELFF
TGTGCCAGCTCACGTTACGGGACTAGCGGGCAGACGAACACCGGGGAGCTGTTTTTT
>.|.|TRBJ1-5|TRBV19
CASSQGPAGNQPQHF
TGTGCCAGTAGCCAGGGTCCCGCAGGTAATCAGCCCCAGCATTTT
>.|once|TRBJ2-2|TRBV27
CASSLVGGGTGELFF
TGTGCCAGCAGTTTAGTAGGGGGAGGCACCGGGGAGCTGTTTTTT
>.|.|TRBJ2-2|TRBV11-3
CASSLAAPGELFF
TGTGCCAGCAGCTTAGCAGCTCCCGGGGAGCTGTTTTTT
>.|.|TRBJ1-3|TRBV29-1
CSVEDQGTADGNTIYF
TGCAGCGTTGAAGATCAGGGGACGGCAGATGGAAACACCATATATTTT
>.|.|TRBJ2-5|TRBV5-1
CASSLSETQYF
TGCGCCAGCAGCTTGTCAGAGACCCAGTACTTC
>.|.|TRBJ1-1|TRBV29-1
CSVEKLMNTEAFF
TGCAGCGTTGAGAAACTGATGAACACTGAAGCTTTCTTT
>.|.|TRBJ2-5|TRBV5-8
CASSSYRRESGETQYF
TGTGCCAGCAGCTCCTACCGAAGAGAATCGGGGGAGACCCAGTACTTC
>.|.|TRBJ2-1|TRBV27
CASSLYGGQQRVNEQFF
TGTGCCAGCAGTTTATACGGAGGACAGCAACGGGTAAATGAGCAGTTCTTC